These T cell receptor beta chains were read from a single sample in a study of cytomegalovirus exposure and HLA in healthy donors. This table comes from immunoSEQ multiplex PCR, and its TCRdb copy is limited to in-frame clones, with some not included. The sample records 100,000 or so clones, under 85% being singletons. Sequencing input: PBMCs. Source of these receptors: a man between 25 and 39 years old in good health and CMV-seronegative. Each CDR3 is given with its conserved first and last residue. Fields, in order: clone size, CDR3 length, D gene, V gene, J gene, CDR3 protein, CDR3 DNA. D genes are given only for firm matches. Clone size, where shown, is once, few, many, or a class for clones that have expanded.

-	13	-	TRBV30	TRBJ1-4	CAWRDRNNEKLFF	TGTGCCTGGAGGGACAGAAATAATGAAAAACTGTTTTTT
-	15	TRBD1	TRBV28	TRBJ1-5	CASSLKTGFNQPQHF	TGTGCCAGCAGTTTAAAGACAGGGTTCAATCAGCCCCAGCATTTT
-	15	TRBD2	TRBV7-9	TRBJ2-5	CASSYPGLAKETQYF	TGTGCCAGCAGCTACCCAGGACTAGCGAAAGAGACCCAGTACTTC
-	15	-	TRBV11-2	TRBJ2-7	CASSPRGGRNYEQYF	TGTGCCAGCAGCCCAAGGGGCGGACGTAACTACGAGCAGTACTTC
-	12	TRBD1	TRBV6-4	TRBJ2-1	CASSAQGTEQFF	TGTGCCAGCAGTGCACAGGGGACTGAGCAGTTCTTC
-	16	TRBD1	TRBV13	TRBJ1-1	CASRPGQGVMNTEAFF	TGTGCCAGCAGACCCGGACAGGGGGTAATGAACACTGAAGCTTTCTTT
-	14	TRBD2	TRBV5-1	TRBJ2-7	CASKGLTSADEQYF	TGCGCCAGCAAGGGCCTGACTAGCGCAGACGAGCAGTACTTC
-	13	-	TRBV28	TRBJ1-4	CALGGRVGEKLFF	TGTGCCCTCGGGGGACGAGTAGGCGAAAAACTGTTTTTT
-	13	-	TRBV7-2	TRBJ1-2	CASGGRSLYGYTF	TGTGCCAGCGGAGGCAGAAGCCTCTATGGCTACACCTTC
once	15	TRBD2	TRBV9	TRBJ2-7	CASSVVAGGTYEQYF	TGTGCCAGCAGCGTAGTAGCGGGGGGAACCTACGAGCAGTACTTC
-	15	TRBD1	TRBV2	TRBJ2-2	CASSHRDRVTGELFF	TGTGCCAGCAGTCATCGGGACAGGGTAACCGGGGAGCTGTTTTTT
-	11	-	TRBV2	TRBJ1-1	CASIMNTEAFF	TGTGCCAGCATTATGAACACTGAAGCTTTCTTT
-	15	-	TRBV25-1	TRBJ2-1	CASSDGGQGGNEQFF	TGTGCCAGCAGTGACGGGGGGCAGGGAGGGAATGAGCAGTTCTTC
once	16	TRBD1	TRBV5-6	TRBJ1-5	CASSLVGTGDYQPQHF	TGTGCCAGCAGCTTGGTCGGGACAGGGGACTATCAGCCCCAGCATTTT
-	13	-	TRBV19	TRBJ2-2	CASSIRVSGELFF	TGTGCCAGTAGTATCAGGGTTTCCGGGGAGCTGTTTTTT
-	15	TRBD2	TRBV6-4	TRBJ2-3	CASSESRGSTDTQYF	TGTGCCAGCAGTGAATCGCGGGGGAGCACAGATACGCAGTATTTT
-	16	TRBD1	TRBV5-1	TRBJ1-3	CASSTGQGAVGNTIYF	TGCGCCAGCAGCACCGGACAGGGGGCCGTTGGAAACACCATATATTTT
once	12	-	TRBV11-2	TRBJ2-2	CASNSRSGELFF	TGTGCCAGCAACTCACGATCCGGGGAGCTGTTTTTT
few	13	-	TRBV25-1	TRBJ2-7	CASTRGFPYEQYF	TGTGCCAGCACCAGAGGGTTTCCCTACGAGCAGTACTTC
-	12	-	TRBV7-9	TRBJ1-2	CSSSSGQGSMTF	TGTTCCAGCAGCTCGGGCCAGGGTTCTATGACCTTC
-	16	TRBD2	TRBV6-4	TRBJ2-7	CASPGAGGPCSYEQYF	TGTGCCAGCCCGGGGGCGGGGGGCCCCTGCTCCTACGAGCAGTACTTC
-	11	-	TRBV20-1	TRBJ1-1	CSVETQSLAFF	TGCAGTGTCGAAACACAGAGCCTAGCTTTCTTT
-	16	-	TRBV1	TRBJ2-1	CTSSQDHIAGYNEQFF	TGCACCAGCAGCCAAGATCATATCGCGGGTTACAATGAGCAGTTCTTC
-	13	-	TRBV29-1	TRBJ1-1	CSVETAMNTEAFF	TGCAGCGTTGAAACAGCCATGAACACTGAAGCTTTCTTT
few	13	TRBD1	TRBV10-1	TRBJ1-1	CASSPGGRTEAFF	TGCGCCAGCAGCCCAGGGGGTCGGACTGAAGCTTTCTTT
-	16	TRBD2	TRBV7-9	TRBJ2-4	CASSSPTSGRAGIQYF	TGTGCCAGCAGCTCCCCCACTAGCGGGAGAGCTGGCATTCAGTACTTC
-	18	TRBD2	TRBV4-1	TRBJ2-1	CASSQGRRASGSYNEQFF	TGCGCCAGCAGCCAAGGAAGGCGGGCCAGCGGGAGCTACAATGAGCAGTTCTTC
-	14	-	TRBV28	TRBJ2-1	CASSPRTIWNEQFF	TGTGCCAGCAGTCCTCGGACTATTTGGAATGAGCAGTTCTTC
-	16	-	TRBV27	TRBJ1-2	CASSPQWMGRNYGYTF	TGTGCCAGCAGTCCGCAGTGGATGGGGCGAAACTATGGCTACACCTTC
-	15	-	TRBV21-1	TRBJ2-3	CASPPGQGRADTQYF	TGTGCCAGCCCCCCGGGGCAGGGGAGAGCAGATACGCAGTATTTT
once	15	TRBD1	TRBV5-1	TRBJ2-4	CASSKGQLAKNIQYF	TGCGCCAGCAGCAAGGGACAGCTAGCCAAAAACATTCAGTACTTC
-	13	TRBD1	TRBV13	TRBJ1-2	CASSLIGTATYTF	TGTGCCAGCAGCTTAATCGGGACAGCGACTTACACCTTC
-	18	TRBD2	TRBV5-4	TRBJ2-1	CASSLGWLAGGGKNEQFF	TGTGCCAGCAGCTTGGGATGGCTAGCGGGAGGCGGAAAGAATGAGCAGTTCTTC
few	13	-	TRBV29-1	TRBJ2-7	CSVEGGRGYEQYF	TGCAGCGTCGAGGGGGGGCGCGGCTACGAGCAGTACTTC
-	14	-	TRBV28	TRBJ1-2	CASSLYHRIEGYTF	TGTGCCAGCAGTTTATACCATCGTATCGAGGGCTACACCTTC
-	19	TRBD1	TRBV13	TRBJ2-6	CASSPSSGQAMSGANVLTF	TGTGCCAGCAGCCCATCTTCGGGACAGGCAATGTCTGGGGCCAACGTCCTGACTTTC
-	15	TRBD1	TRBV4-1	TRBJ1-1	CASSQDGQGNTEAFF	TGCGCCAGCAGCCAAGATGGACAGGGAAACACTGAAGCTTTCTTT
-	15	-	TRBV27	TRBJ1-1	CASSLYPGMNTEAFF	TGTGCCAGCAGTTTATACCCGGGAATGAACACTGAAGCTTTCTTT
few	13	-	TRBV6-5	TRBJ2-5	CASRRAKEGTQYF	TGTGCCAGCAGGAGGGCCAAGGAGGGGACCCAGTACTTC
once	15	-	TRBV7-9	TRBJ1-1	CASSYQGRMHTEAFF	TGTGCCAGCAGCTATCAGGGTCGCATGCACACTGAAGCTTTCTTT
-	18	TRBD2	TRBV7-7	TRBJ2-5	CASSLAKRTSGSYETQYF	TGTGCCAGCAGCTTAGCTAAGAGGACTAGCGGGAGTTATGAGACCCAGTACTTC
-	17	-	TRBV18	TRBJ1-4	CASSPPAGDVPNEKLFF	TGTGCCAGCTCACCCCCGGCCGGGGATGTGCCAAATGAAAAACTGTTTTTT